One and the same sample provided the 32 T cell receptor beta chains below, sequenced in a study of T cell repertoires in cytomegalovirus infection. TCRdb called the reads again in MiXCR, with one record for every CDR3 protein. This table has some 900,000 distinct CDR3 sequences, approximately 32% appearing once. Their recognized antigens are unknown. The material was cultured CD8+ T cells from PBMCs, obtained from culture after CMV antigen stimulation. These receptors originate from a human donor in good health (CMV status not recorded). Some clones in this sample may be carry-over from other donors' samples.

In nucleotides, the CDR3 is TGTGCCAGCAGCGTACCAGGGCTTACTAGCACAGATACGCAGTATTTT. As protein: CASSVPGLTSTDTQYF. V and J are TRBV9 and TRBJ2-3; tentative D call: TRBD1 (5 bases). The CDR3 has 16 residues. Between the trimmed V and J ends, which lost 1 base and 0 bases, there was a span of 12 bases. Germline-derived CDR1 and CDR2 are SGDLS and YYNGEE.

This clonotype was detected only a few times. A read error may account for a junction end that differs from germline. The chain uses TRBV7-7 and TRBJ1-1; D is possibly TRBD1 (6 bases). CDR1 SSHAT and CDR2 FNYEAQ come from the germline V gene (reference sequence). The CDR3 contains 13 residues. The CDR3 spells CASSPSGASEAFF. In nucleotides, the CDR3 is TGTGCTAGCAGCCCCTCGGGGGCGTCTGAAGCTTTCTTT.

In its sample, this clonotype was seen a few times. J is TRBJ2-1 and V is TRBV5-4; 7 positions match TRBD1. Germline values: CDR1 SGHNT, CDR2 YYREEE (reference sequence). J was trimmed by 9 bases and V by 1 base; bases with no gene match: 7. The CDR3 sequence is 14 residues long. DNA of the CDR3: TGTGCCAGCAGCTTGTTCCAGGGGGTGGGTGAGCAGTTCTTC. Translated: CASSLFQGVGEQFF.

The table lists this clonotype with a few counts. The gene calls are TRBV27 and TRBJ1-1, with TRBD1 as a possible D gene (5 bases). The germline V gene has CDR1 MNHEY and CDR2 SMNVEV (reference sequence). The CDR3 spans 16 residues. The ends were cut back, 9 bases at V and 0 bases at J, with 20 bases in the middle. The CDR3 coding sequence is TGTGCCAGTCCCCTCGTCGGGGCCCCTTTGAACACTGAAGCTTTCTTT. Its translation is CASPLVGAPLNTEAFF.

This chain joins TRBV20-1 and TRBJ2-7, with TRBD1 matching over 11 bases. The CDR3 spans 13 residues. J was trimmed by 6 bases and V by 4 bases; bases with no gene match: 5. From germline, CDR1 is DFQATT and CDR2 SNEGSKA (reference sequence). The chain's CDR3 is CSATGTGGSEQYV. CDR3 nucleotides: TGCAGTGCTACCGGGACAGGGGGTTCCGAGCAGTACGTC.

This clonotype was counted between two and nine times. The CDR3 DNA follows: TGTGCCATCCCGACAGGGGCCTACACCGGGGAGCTGTTTTTT. This translates into CAIPTGAYTGELFF. This chain uses TRBV2 with TRBJ2-2; 8 nucleotides match TRBD1. The J segment lost 3 bases and the V segment lost 10 bases, leaving 7 bases of the junction unmatched. CDR1 and CDR2 from the germline V gene are SNHLY and FYNNEI. This CDR3 is built from 14 residues.

The V and J genes are TRBV7-9 and TRBJ2-1; D is undetermined. The V gene lost 3 bases and the J gene lost 2 bases, with 5 bases spanning the gap. The CDR3 is 13 amino acids. From germline, CDR1 is SEHNR and CDR2 FQNEAQ (reference sequence). For the CDR3, the DNA is TGTGCCAGCAGCTTTCAAACCTACAATGAGCAGTTCTTC. The encoded protein is CASSFQTYNEQFF.

The chain carries TRBV24-1 and TRBJ2-2; D is unclear. The CDR3 runs 13 residues. Per the germline V gene, CDR1 is KGHDR and CDR2 is SFDVKD. The V end was cut by 7 bases, the J end by 0 bases, with 5 bases between. Here the CDR3 reads CATRQTNTGELFF. CDR3 DNA sequence: TGTGCCACCAGGCAGACGAACACCGGGGAGCTGTTTTTT.

This clonotype was detected only a few times. CDR3 region: CASSLSDRETQYF. The DNA of the CDR3 is TGTGCCAGCAGTTTAAGCGACAGGGAGACCCAGTACTTC. The chain couples TRBV27 to TRBJ2-5; weak D call: TRBD1 (6 bases). V was shortened by 2 bases and J by 5 bases, with 9 bases between the two germline ends. Germline values: CDR1 MNHEY, CDR2 SMNVEV (reference sequence). The CDR3 sequence is 13 residues long.

This rearrangement joins TRBV5-5 to TRBJ1-1; D gene uncertain. V lost 2 bases and J lost 3, with 11 bases in between. CDR3 size: 14 residues. Germline CDR1 is SGHKS and CDR2 is YYEKEE (reference sequence). The CDR3 nucleotides read TGTGCCAGCAGCTTCTGGCAAGTGGACACTGAAGCTTTCTTT. Translation gives CASSFWQVDTEAFF.

The chain recombines TRBV2 with TRBJ2-1; 10 positions match TRBD2. CDR3 length: 17 amino acids. J gave up 0 bases and V 4 bases, and 6 bases lay outside the gene matches. Germline CDR1 SNHLY, CDR2 FYNNEI. The CDR3: CASSGPSGGHSYNEQFF. In nucleotides, the CDR3 is TGTGCCAGCAGTGGGCCTAGCGGGGGTCACTCCTACAATGAGCAGTTCTTC. The entire variable domain, with the rest obtained from reference TRBV2 and TRBJ2-1, is as follows: EPEVTQTPSHQVTQMGQEVILRCVPISNHLYFYWYRQILGQKVEFLVSFYNNEISEKSEIFDDQFSVERPDGSNFTLKIRSTKLEDSAMYFCASSGPSGGHSYNEQFFGPGTRLTVL.

This clonotype was seen a handful of times. The rearrangement uses TRBV19 and TRBJ1-5; no firm D call. The germline V gene encodes CDR1 LNHDA and CDR2 SQIVND (reference sequence). Trimming removed 5 bases from V and 4 bases from J, with 18 bases in between. The CDR3 totals 16 residues. The CDR3, as DNA: TGTGCCAGTAGTTCGCTCCGTGACGGGATGAATCAGCCCCAGCATTTT. Residues: CASSSLRDGMNQPQHF.

This clonotype showed up just a few times. The CDR3 is CASSHNRQPHGYTF. The CDR3 DNA reads TGTGCCAGCAGCCACAACCGGCAGCCACATGGCTACACCTTC. V and J are TRBV7-6 and TRBJ1-2; no clear D gene. The ends were cut back, 5 bases at V and 6 bases at J, with 16 bases in the middle. The germline V gene has CDR1 SGHVS and CDR2 FNYEAQ. The CDR3 runs to 14 residues.

V usage is TRBV15 and J usage is TRBJ2-7; maybe TRBD2 (6 bases). Germline values: CDR1 LNHNV, CDR2 YYDKDF (reference sequence). The CDR3 covers 14 residues. V was trimmed by 0 bases and J by 8 bases, leaving 14 bases between them. CDR3 DNA: TGTGCCACCAGCAGAGAGGGACTCCTTACGAAGCAGTACGTC. This encodes CATSREGLLTKQYV.

V and J are TRBV4-2 and TRBJ2-3, with D perhaps matching TRBD2 (6 bases). The V end was cut by 1 base, the J end by 2 bases, with 10 bases between. The V gene's germline CDR1 is LGHNA and CDR2 YNFKEQ. CDR3 length: 15 residues. The CDR3 DNA follows: TGTGCCAGCAGCCAAGCCGGACTATACACAGATACGCAGTATTTT. Residues: CASSQAGLYTDTQYF.

V usage is TRBV4-1 and J usage is TRBJ2-5, with 7 bases matching TRBD2. Germline loops: CDR1 MGHRA, CDR2 YSYEKL. V lost 4 bases and J lost 0; bases outside the gene matches: 8. This CDR3 contains 16 residues. Here the CDR3 reads CASSPLGRRNQETQYF. The DNA of the CDR3 is TGCGCCAGCAGCCCCCTCGGGAGGCGAAACCAAGAGACCCAGTACTTC.

V is TRBV27 and J is TRBJ1-5; D is undetermined. V was pared by 3 bases and J by 4 bases, with 10 bases between. CDR1 MNHEY and CDR2 SMNVEV come from the germline V gene (reference sequence). This CDR3 contains 14 residues. Written as DNA, the CDR3 is TGTGCCAGCAGTTTCGGCAGTGAAAATCAGCCCCAGCATTTT. Translation gives CASSFGSENQPQHF.

This chain connects TRBV10-3 to TRBJ2-7, with TRBD1 as a possible D gene (5 bases). CDR1 ENHRY and CDR2 SYGVKD come from the germline V gene. This CDR3 has 14 residues. Trimming stripped 2 bases from V and 0 bases from J, with 8 bases between. The CDR3, as DNA: TGTGCCATCAGTGAGCCAGGGATCTCCTACGAGCAGTACTTC. Translated, it gives CAISEPGISYEQYF.

This clonotype was counted at least ten times. The rearrangement joins TRBV7-8 to TRBJ2-3; D remains ambiguous. V was clipped by 5 bases and J by 4 bases, with 13 bases between them. The CDR3 has 14 amino acids. Germline assignment: CDR1 SGHVS and CDR2 FQNEAQ. CDR3 sequence (DNA): TGTGCCAGCAGCCTTAGAGCAGAGGCAGATACGCAGTATTTT. Translating gives CASSLRAEADTQYF. Supplemented by reference TRBV7-8 and TRBJ2-3, the full variable domain reads GAGVSQSPRYKVAKRGQDVALRCDPISGHVSLFWYQQALGQGPEFLTYFQNEAQLDKSGLPSDRFFAERPEGSVSTLKIQRTQQEDSAVYLCASSLRAEADTQYFGPGTRLTVL.

This clonotype was detected many times. The chain is built from TRBV27 and TRBJ2-3; D is uncertain. V was trimmed by 3 bases and J by 3 bases, leaving 10 bases between them. The CDR3 is 14 residues long. CDR1 is MNHEY, CDR2 SMNVEV, per germline (reference sequence). CDR3 residues: CASSFVAVTDTQYF. As DNA, the CDR3 is TGTGCCAGCAGTTTTGTGGCAGTAACAGATACGCAGTATTTT.

The chain links TRBV6-6 to TRBJ1-1; TRBD1 matches 9 bases. J lost 11 bases, V lost 2 bases, and 3 bases had no gene match. The germline CDR1 and CDR2 sequences are MNHNY and SVGAGI (reference sequence). CDR3 length equals 12 residues. CDR3 loop: CASSYGDRGAFF. The DNA for the CDR3 is TGTGCCAGCAGTTACGGAGACAGGGGGGCTTTCTTT.

This clonotype was seen more than once but under ten times. This sequence joins TRBV27 and TRBJ2-1; possible D gene TRBD2, 7 bases. There are 14 residues in the CDR3. Trimming cost V 8 bases and J 3 bases, with 14 bases left between them. Looked up from germline, CDR1 is MNHEY and CDR2 is SMNVEV (reference sequence). The CDR3 is CASRRGGGYNEQFF. For the CDR3, the DNA is TGTGCCAGCCGAAGGGGGGGGGGCTACAATGAGCAGTTCTTC.

This clonotype was recorded a few times. The chain couples TRBV7-9 to TRBJ1-1, with 7 bases that match TRBD1. The V segment lost 5 bases and the J segment 0 bases; nucleotides outside the gene matches: 6. The CDR3 totals 15 residues. Germline V CDR1 and CDR2: SEHNR, FQNEAQ (reference sequence). CDR3 sequence: CASSPLQGLNTEAFF. The CDR3 region has the DNA TGTGCCAGCAGCCCCCTACAGGGGTTGAACACTGAAGCTTTCTTT. The full variable domain, in which reference TRBV7-9 and TRBJ1-1 provide the parts outside the CDR3, is DTGVSQNPRHKITKRGQNVTFRCDPISEHNRLYWYRQTLGQGPEFLTYFQNEAQLEKSRLLSDRFSAERPKGSFSTLEIQRTEQGDSAMYLCASSPLQGLNTEAFFGQGTRLTVV.

The rearrangement joins TRBV29-1 to TRBJ1-1, with D perhaps TRBD1 (5 bases). The ends were cut back, 6 bases at V and 2 bases at J, with 13 bases in the middle. Germline-derived CDR1 and CDR2 are SQVTM and ANQGSEA. This CDR3 comprises 13 residues. CDR3 region: CSVGRGGNTEAFF. The DNA of the CDR3 is TGCAGCGTAGGACGGGGGGGAAACACTGAAGCTTTCTTT.

This clonotype was observed a handful of times. The chain recombines TRBV9 with TRBJ2-1; D is possibly TRBD2 (6 bases). The V gene lost 3 bases and the J gene lost 3 bases, with 10 bases spanning the gap. The CDR3 sequence is 14 residues long. Germline V gene lookup returns CDR1 SGDLS and CDR2 YYNGEE. This chain's CDR3 is CASSASGRYNEQFF. The CDR3 nucleotides are TGTGCCAGCAGCGCCAGCGGGCGCTACAATGAGCAGTTCTTC.

This clonotype was counted between two and nine times. The chain uses TRBV7-9 and TRBJ2-6; no reliable D call. V was cut by 4 bases and J by 1 base, with 8 bases left in between. This CDR3 has 15 residues. In germline, CDR1 is SEHNR, CDR2 FQNEAQ (reference sequence). CDR3 loop: CASSSRVSGANVLTF. For the CDR3, the DNA is TGTGCCAGCAGCTCAAGGGTTTCTGGGGCCAACGTCCTGACTTTC.

The gene calls are TRBV12-3 or TRBV12-4 and TRBJ2-7, with a possible D match to TRBD2 (5 bases). V lost 6 bases to trimming and J lost 7 bases, with 19 bases between them. This CDR3 is built from 14 residues. The CDR3 sequence is CASRAENGLDEQYF. CDR3 bases: TGTGCCAGCAGAGCGGAAAATGGTCTCGATGAGCAGTACTTC.

This clonotype was seen more than once but under ten times. The chain couples TRBV7-9 to TRBJ2-7; D unclear. CDR3 length: 12 amino acids. Germline V CDR1 and CDR2: SEHNR, FQNEAQ (reference sequence). V dropped 1 base and J dropped 5 bases, with 6 bases sitting between them. The DNA of the CDR3 is TGTGCCAGCAGCTTAGAACGGGACGAGCAGTACTTC. Its protein product is CASSLERDEQYF.

The chain couples TRBV7-9 to TRBJ2-1; D is unclear. Germline CDR1 SEHNR, CDR2 FQNEAQ (reference sequence). Trimming left V 1 base short and J 4 bases short, with 20 bases between. The CDR3 totals 18 residues. The CDR3: CASSLDPSAPARYNEQFF. Here the CDR3 DNA reads TGTGCCAGCAGCTTAGATCCCTCGGCCCCAGCCCGTTACAATGAGCAGTTCTTC.

This rearrangement joins TRBV7-9 to TRBJ1-1; D gene uncertain. The V gene's germline CDR1 is SEHNR and CDR2 FQNEAQ (reference sequence). This CDR3 is 13 amino acids long. V was pared by 4 bases and J by 7 bases, with 13 bases between. In DNA, the CDR3 is TGTGCCAGCAGCTCCAGTCCGGGGAGTGAAGCTTTCTTT. It translates to CASSSSPGSEAFF. The full variable domain, rest sourced from reference TRBV7-9 and TRBJ1-1, is DTGVSQNPRHKITKRGQNVTFRCDPISEHNRLYWYRQTLGQGPEFLTYFQNEAQLEKSRLLSDRFSAERPKGSFSTLEIQRTEQGDSAMYLCASSSSPGSEAFFGQGTRLTVV.

This clonotype has more than one count but fewer than ten. Here the CDR3 DNA reads TGTGCCAGCAGTGAAGCGGACAGGGCGGTTGAGACCCAGTACTTC. Amino acids: CASSEADRAVETQYF. V and J are TRBV6-1 and TRBJ2-5, with 8 bases matching TRBD1. The CDR3 length is 15 residues. Germline CDR1 reads MNHNS; CDR2 reads SASEGT. After removal of 0 bases from V and 5 bases from J, the junction contained 5 bases not matched to a gene.

The chain carries TRBV27 and TRBJ2-3; 10 bases are shared with TRBD2. V lost 5 bases to trimming and J lost 2 bases; unmatched junction nucleotides: 10. CDR3 length: 17 residues. The germline V gene has CDR1 MNHEY and CDR2 SMNVEV (reference sequence). The CDR3 DNA follows: TGTGCCAGCAGTCTGCGAGCGGGGGGGCGCCTCACAGATACGCAGTATTTT. It yields the protein CASSLRAGGRLTDTQYF.